These 31 T cell receptor beta chains were all obtained from the same sample, sequenced in a study of T cells after yellow fever vaccination. TCRdb processed the 5' RACE reads anew with MiXCR; each CDR3 protein has one entry. Here the sample spans some 26,000 distinct CDR3 sequences, 3.4% being singletons. The input for sequencing was PBMCs, either bulk or a sorted T-cell subset (CD4+, CD8+, memory, or dextramer-sorted; not recorded which), taken more than 40 days after the first yellow fever vaccination. These receptors were taken from a man aged 18-30 years who received the YFV17D yellow fever vaccine.

Many counts were recorded for this clonotype. The genes are TRBV29-1 and TRBJ1-1; D perhaps matches TRBD1 (6 bases). Trimming removed 7 bases at V and 5 bases at J, with 14 bases between. Germline V gene sequence: CDR1 SQVTM, CDR2 ANQGSEA. There are 12 residues in the CDR3. The CDR3 loop is CSGYRVRTEAFF. DNA of the CDR3: TGCAGCGGCTACAGGGTTAGGACTGAAGCTTTCTTT.

This clonotype was observed at least ten times. The V gene is TRBV6-2 or TRBV6-3, the J gene TRBJ2-5; D ambiguous. The CDR3 contains 14 residues. V lost 2 bases and J lost 7, with 14 bases in between. The V gene's germline CDR1 is MNHEY and CDR2 SVGEGT. Here the CDR3 DNA reads TGTGCCAGCAGTTACGTCGCAGGTGATGTGACCCAGTACTTC. It yields the protein CASSYVAGDVTQYF.

This clonotype is termed medium-sized. The rearrangement joins TRBV12-3 or TRBV12-4 to TRBJ2-7, with a possible D match to TRBD2 (6 bases). Trimming removed 1 base at V and 3 bases at J, with 10 bases between. The CDR3 contains 14 residues. CDR3 amino acids: CASSLGGDFYEQYF. The CDR3 DNA sequence: TGTGCCAGCAGTTTAGGCGGGGACTTCTACGAGCAGTACTTC.

There are many counts of this clonotype. The rearrangement uses TRBV11-2 and TRBJ2-5; D is uncertain. Germline CDR1 and CDR2: SGHAT and FQNNGV. The ends were cut back, 0 bases at V and 1 base at J, with 12 bases in the middle. The CDR3 consists of 16 residues. The CDR3 loop reads CASSLEYATTQETQYF. The CDR3 bases are TGTGCCAGCAGCTTAGAGTATGCCACCACCCAAGAGACCCAGTACTTC.

This clonotype was seen repeatedly, ten times or more. The rearrangement links TRBV18 to TRBJ2-5, with D maybe TRBD2 (5 bases). V lost 3 bases and J lost 6, with 11 bases in between. The CDR3 consists of 13 residues. Germline V gene lookup returns CDR1 KGHSH and CDR2 LQKENI. CDR3 protein: CASSPRGKQTQYF. Written as DNA, the CDR3 is TGTGCCAGCTCACCTAGAGGGAAACAGACCCAGTACTTC.

This clonotype was detected ten times or more. The chain combines TRBV3-1 with TRBJ2-1, with 9 bases identical to TRBD1. The CDR3 loop spans 14 amino acids. V dropped 6 bases and J dropped 6; count of bases not matched to a gene: 6. CDR1 and CDR2 (germline): LGHDT, YNNKEL (reference sequence). For the CDR3, the DNA is TGTGCCAGCAGAGATAACAGGGGGCTCAATGAGCAGTTCTTC. The encoded protein is CASRDNRGLNEQFF.

This clonotype has a count of ten or more. J is TRBJ2-1 and V is TRBV11-3; the match to TRBD2 covers 8 bases. Germline V gives CDR1 SGHNT, CDR2 YENEEA. The CDR3 consists of 15 residues. J was trimmed by 7 bases and V by 4 bases; bases with no gene match: 9. The CDR3 region is CASSYGGVRGNEQFF. The CDR3 DNA reads TGTGCCAGCAGCTACGGGGGGGTCCGTGGGAATGAGCAGTTCTTC. Full variable domain (outside the CDR3, taken from reference TRBV11-3 and TRBJ2-1): EAGVVQSPRYKIIEKKQPVAFWCNPISGHNTLYWYLQNLGQGPELLIRYENEEAVDDSQLPKDRFSAERLKGVDSTLKIQPAELGDSAVYLCASSYGGVRGNEQFFGPGTRLTVL.

This clonotype was picked up many times. The V gene is TRBV9, the J gene TRBJ2-3; tentatively, D is TRBD1 or TRBD2 (6 bases each). V lost 4 bases and J 2 bases, leaving 17 bases between the germline ends. This CDR3 comprises 16 residues. CDR1 SGDLS and CDR2 YYNGEE come from the germline V gene. The CDR3 region is CASSFAGQIYTDTQYF. CDR3 in DNA: TGTGCCAGCAGCTTCGCGGGACAAATATACACAGATACGCAGTATTTT.

This clonotype was recorded at least ten times. The chain couples TRBV12-3 or TRBV12-4 to TRBJ2-3, with D possibly being TRBD1 (6 bases). The CDR3 is 14 residues long. V gave up 7 bases and J gave up 3 bases, with 14 bases separating them. The chain's CDR3 is CASTEGVMTDTQYF. The CDR3 bases are TGTGCCAGCACCGAGGGGGTTATGACAGATACGCAGTATTTT.

This rearrangement joins TRBV5-8 to TRBJ2-2; weak D call: TRBD1 (6 bases). The germline V gene encodes CDR1 SGHTS and CDR2 YDEGEE. V was clipped by 2 bases and J by 2 bases, with 13 bases between them. This CDR3 is 16 amino acids long. CDR3 coding DNA: TGTGCCAGCAGCTTCAAGACAGGCAGTAACACCGGGGAGCTGTTTTTT. It is translated as CASSFKTGSNTGELFF.

This clonotype came up many times. V and J are TRBV27 and TRBJ2-3; 7 nucleotides align to TRBD2. Per the germline V gene, CDR1 is MNHEY and CDR2 is SMNVEV (reference sequence). The ends lost 1 base at V and 7 bases at J; junction bases unmatched: 8. The CDR3 consists of 15 residues. The CDR3 region is CASSLLGGRGHTQYF. Here the CDR3 DNA reads TGTGCCAGCAGTTTATTGGGGGGGAGGGGACATACGCAGTATTTT.

This clonotype was observed many times. This rearrangement joins TRBV18 to TRBJ2-7; 7 bases are a match to TRBD1. After removal of 2 bases from V and 5 bases from J, the junction contained 3 bases not matched to a gene. Germline loops: CDR1 KGHSH, CDR2 LQKENI. CDR3 length: 13 amino acids. CDR3 nucleotides: TGTGCCAGCTCACCAACAGGGGCGAACGAGCAGTACTTC. Encoded protein: CASSPTGANEQYF.

This clonotype came up many times. The chain carries TRBV20-1 and TRBJ1-2, with unresolved D. The CDR3 runs to 14 residues. Germline V CDR1 and CDR2: DFQATT, SNEGSKA (reference sequence). The V gene lost 2 bases and the J gene lost 8 bases, with 18 bases spanning the gap. The CDR3 region has the DNA TGCAGTGCTAGATACGTCCTTACTGCGGGAGGCTACACCTTC. Protein: CSARYVLTAGGYTF.

This clonotype was picked up many times. The rearrangement joins TRBV18 to TRBJ1-1; D is unresolved. V lost 3 bases and J 0 bases, leaving 5 bases between the germline ends. The CDR3 runs to 13 residues. From germline, CDR1 is KGHSH and CDR2 LQKENI. The chain's CDR3 is CASSPQVNTEAFF. The CDR3 coding sequence is TGTGCCAGCTCACCGCAGGTGAACACTGAAGCTTTCTTT.

Many counts were recorded for this clonotype. V and J are TRBV6-5 and TRBJ1-4; 7 nucleotides align to TRBD1. Germline-derived CDR1 and CDR2 are MNHEY and SVGAGI. The CDR3 extends over 14 amino acids. V was pared by 4 bases and J by 8 bases, with 7 bases of the junction left unmatched. Here the CDR3 DNA reads TGTGCCAGCAGTTCTGACAGGGTGGGGGAAAAACTGTTTTTT. Translated, it gives CASSSDRVGEKLFF.

CDR3 sequence: CASSVDPGRDTEAFF. The CDR3 DNA is TGTGCCAGCAGCGTAGATCCGGGACGGGACACTGAAGCTTTCTTT. The J gene is TRBJ1-1, the V gene TRBV9, with D perhaps matching TRBD1 (5 bases). With 0 bases removed from V and 3 bases from J, the gap between germline ends came to 12 bases. Germline CDR1 SGDLS, CDR2 YYNGEE. There are 15 residues in the CDR3.

The table lists this clonotype with many counts. The V gene is TRBV29-1, the J gene TRBJ1-2; no clear D. The CDR3 loop spans 8 amino acids. The V gene's germline CDR1 is SQVTM and CDR2 ANQGSEA. V lost 6 bases, J lost 7 bases, and 3 bases lay in between. The CDR3 DNA reads TGCAGCGTCGGTGGCTACACCTTC. Amino acid sequence: CSVGGYTF.

This clonotype has a count of ten or more. The V gene is TRBV19, the J gene TRBJ1-1, with D tentatively TRBD1 (6 bases). Trimming left V 3 bases short and J 0 bases short, with 20 bases between. CDR3 length: 18 residues. Germline V lookup: CDR1 LNHDA, CDR2 SQIVND (reference sequence). DNA for the CDR3: TGTGCCAGTAGTATCTTCCGGGTAGACAGGCGAGTGAACACTGAAGCTTTCTTT. Protein product: CASSIFRVDRRVNTEAFF.

This clonotype occurred many times. The rearrangement joins TRBV7-2 to TRBJ1-2, with 8 bases fitting TRBD1. Trimming took 5 bases from V and 7 from J; bases not matched to a gene: 12. The CDR3 extends over 15 amino acids. Germline CDR1 is SGHTA and CDR2 is FQGNSA. The CDR3 loop reads CASSLQFGQGAGYTF. The CDR3, as DNA: TGTGCCAGCAGCCTACAGTTCGGGCAGGGGGCTGGCTACACCTTC.

This clonotype was detected ten times or more. J is TRBJ2-3 and V is TRBV24-1; TRBD1 aligns across 11 bases. V lost 4 bases to trimming and J lost 5 bases; unmatched junction nucleotides: 7. Germline V gene lookup returns CDR1 KGHDR and CDR2 SFDVKD. This CDR3 contains 16 residues. The CDR3 bases are TGTGCCACCAGTGACCCTAGGGACAGGGGGGGAGATACGCAGTATTTT. Protein sequence: CATSDPRDRGGDTQYF.

This clonotype was picked up many times. V and J are TRBV12-3 or TRBV12-4 and TRBJ1-2; D uncertain. The germline V and J ends were trimmed by 3 bases and 6 bases, with 8 bases remaining between them. The CDR3 is 12 amino acids. CDR3 loop: CASSFPDHGYTF. CDR3 DNA: TGTGCCAGCAGTTTTCCTGATCATGGCTACACCTTC.

This clonotype has at least ten counts. This chain connects TRBV28 to TRBJ2-2; 7 bases match TRBD2. V gave up 2 bases and J gave up 6 bases; unmatched junction bases: 9. Looked up from germline, CDR1 is MDHEN and CDR2 is SYDVKM. The CDR3 loop spans 16 amino acids. CDR3 in DNA: TGTGCCAGCAGTTTAGGCTCGGCGAGCGGGGCCGGGGAGCTGTTTTTT. As protein: CASSLGSASGAGELFF.

This clonotype was counted ten times or more. The CDR3 here is CASKAGADTDTQYF. CDR3 bases: TGTGCCAGCAAGGCAGGGGCGGACACAGATACGCAGTATTTT. The chain employs TRBV6-1 and TRBJ2-3; D might be TRBD1 (6 bases). Germline loops: CDR1 MNHNS, CDR2 SASEGT. V lost 7 bases and J lost 2, with 13 bases in between. This CDR3 has 14 residues.

By share of the sample, this clonotype is medium-sized. The rearrangement joins TRBV12-3 or TRBV12-4 to TRBJ1-1; D gene unclear. V was pared by 0 bases and J by 7 bases, with 3 bases between. The CDR3 contains 11 residues. The CDR3 sequence: CASSLAVEAFF. CDR3 DNA sequence: TGTGCCAGCAGTTTAGCGGTTGAAGCTTTCTTT.

At least ten counts were recorded for this clonotype. The chain is built from TRBV7-2 and TRBJ1-3; D is uncertain. Trimming left V 2 bases short and J 0 bases short, with 14 bases between. Germline V gene lookup returns CDR1 SGHTA and CDR2 FQGNSA. The CDR3 contains 17 residues. The CDR3 reads CASSLFTAAISGNTIYF. The CDR3 nucleotides read TGTGCCAGCAGCTTATTTACAGCGGCGATCTCTGGAAACACCATATATTTT.

This clonotype was found many times. V usage is TRBV4-1 and J usage is TRBJ2-3; D may be TRBD1 (6 bases). There are 15 residues in the CDR3. The germline V and J ends were trimmed by 4 bases and 3 bases, with 14 bases remaining between them. Germline CDR1 and CDR2: MGHRA and YSYEKL. The CDR3 is CASSRTGLVTDTQYF. CDR3 nucleotides: TGCGCCAGCAGCCGTACAGGGTTAGTGACAGATACGCAGTATTTT.

This clonotype was observed many times. This chain joins TRBV14 and TRBJ1-4; D is unresolved. This CDR3 comprises 13 residues. Germline V CDR1 and CDR2: SGHDN, FVKESK. The V end was cut by 2 bases, the J end by 5 bases, with 6 bases between. In nucleotides, the CDR3 is TGTGCCAGCAGCCAAAGTCCAAATGAAAAACTGTTTTTT. Amino acids: CASSQSPNEKLFF.

This clonotype was recorded at least ten times. The J gene is TRBJ2-7, the V gene TRBV7-7; TRBD1 might be the D (6 bases). The CDR3 loop spans 13 amino acids. Trimming shortened V by 5 bases and J by 7 bases, and 15 bases separated the two germline ends. CDR1 is SSHAT and CDR2 is FNYEAQ in the germline V gene (reference sequence). CDR3 in DNA: TGTGCCAGCAGCCCCAACCCCGGACAGGAGCAGTACTTC. Protein: CASSPNPGQEQYF. The full variable domain, its missing parts supplied by reference TRBV7-7 and TRBJ2-7, is GAGVSQSPRYKVTKRGQDVTLRCDPISSHATLYWYQQALGQGPEFLTYFNYEAQPDKSGLPSDRFSAERPEGSISTLTIQRTEQRDSAMYRCASSPNPGQEQYFGPGTRLTVT.

In its sample, this clonotype was seen many times. The V and J genes are TRBV27 and TRBJ2-7, with D possibly being TRBD1 or TRBD2 (5 bases each). The CDR3 length is 14 residues. With 5 bases removed from V and 3 bases from J, the gap between germline ends came to 14 bases. Germline CDR1 and CDR2: MNHEY and SMNVEV (reference sequence). The CDR3 coding sequence is TGTGCCAGCAGTCCTAGCCGGACAAGCTACGAGCAGTACTTC. Its translation is CASSPSRTSYEQYF.

In its sample, this clonotype was seen many times. The V and J genes are TRBV6-5 and TRBJ2-5; TRBD1 agrees at 10 bases. The germline CDR1 and CDR2 sequences are MNHEY and SVGAGI. The CDR3 is 15 residues long. Trimming took 5 bases from V and 6 from J; bases not matched to a gene: 9. The CDR3 coding sequence is TGTGCCAGCAGTCTCCGGGACAGGGGCATGAAGACCCAGTACTTC. It translates to CASSLRDRGMKTQYF.

This clonotype was found many times. This chain connects TRBV6-2 or TRBV6-3 to TRBJ2-7; D not certain. Germline assignment: CDR1 MNHEY and CDR2 SVGEGT. CDR3 length equals 13 residues. V shed 7 bases and J shed 5 bases, with 15 bases lying between them. The CDR3 loop reads CASNGPGYDEQYV. CDR3 coding DNA: TGTGCCAGCAACGGGCCCGGGTACGACGAGCAGTACGTC.